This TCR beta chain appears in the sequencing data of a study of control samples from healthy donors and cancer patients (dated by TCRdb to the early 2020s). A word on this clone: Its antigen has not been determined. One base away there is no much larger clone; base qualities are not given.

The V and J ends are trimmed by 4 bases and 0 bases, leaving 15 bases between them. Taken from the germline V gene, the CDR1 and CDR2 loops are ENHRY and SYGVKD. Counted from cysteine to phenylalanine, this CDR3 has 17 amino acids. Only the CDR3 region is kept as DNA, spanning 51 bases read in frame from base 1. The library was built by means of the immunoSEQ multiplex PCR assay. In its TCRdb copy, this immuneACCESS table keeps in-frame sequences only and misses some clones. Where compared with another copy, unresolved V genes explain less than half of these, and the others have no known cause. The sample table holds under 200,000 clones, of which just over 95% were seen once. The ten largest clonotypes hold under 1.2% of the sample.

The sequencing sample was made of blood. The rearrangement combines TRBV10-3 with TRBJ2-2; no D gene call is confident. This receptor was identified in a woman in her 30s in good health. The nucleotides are TGTGCCATCAGTGGTTCCTCTGCGGCGGCGAACACCGGGGAGCTGTTTTTT. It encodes CAISGSSAAANTGELFF.